This is a list of T cell receptor beta chains from one sample in a study of brain T cells in children with intractable seizures. TCRdb's table, derived via immunoSEQ multiplex PCR, lists solely in-frame clones and lacks some. This table holds about 340,000 clones, over 90% found once. This specimen was peripheral blood, taken 4 to 5 months after surgery. The source of these receptors is a boy under two years old with tuberous sclerosis and intractable seizures. Both conserved end residues are part of each CDR3. A D gene is named only where the DNA matches it firmly. The size field is filled for only some rows; it gives once, few, many or a size class.

d_gene: -; v_gene: TRBV6-2/TRBV6-3; j_gene: TRBJ2-5; abundance: -; CDR3aa: CASTPGPEETQYF; CDR3nt: TGTGCCAGCACCCCGGGCCCCGAGGAGACCCAGTACTTC
d_gene: -; v_gene: TRBV27; j_gene: TRBJ2-1; abundance: -; CDR3aa: CASSQKWRDLYNEQFF; CDR3nt: TGTGCCAGCAGTCAGAAGTGGCGGGACCTATACAATGAGCAGTTCTTC
d_gene: -; v_gene: TRBV19; j_gene: TRBJ2-6; abundance: -; CDR3aa: CASSWGATGANVLTF; CDR3nt: TGTGCCAGTAGTTGGGGGGCAACTGGGGCCAACGTCCTGACTTTC
d_gene: -; v_gene: TRBV6-1; j_gene: TRBJ1-4; abundance: -; CDR3aa: CASSETGRGNEKLFF; CDR3nt: TGTGCCAGCAGTGAAACTGGTAGGGGTAATGAAAAACTGTTTTTT
d_gene: -; v_gene: TRBV30; j_gene: TRBJ1-2; abundance: -; CDR3aa: CAWSEGGTYGYTF; CDR3nt: TGTGCCTGGAGCGAAGGAGGGACGTATGGCTACACCTTC
d_gene: TRBD1; v_gene: TRBV2; j_gene: TRBJ1-3; abundance: -; CDR3aa: CASRPGQSGNTIYF; CDR3nt: TGTGCCAGCAGGCCGGGACAGTCTGGAAACACCATATATTTT
d_gene: -; v_gene: TRBV7-8; j_gene: TRBJ2-1; abundance: -; CDR3aa: CASSLVPSQNEQFF; CDR3nt: TGTGCCAGCAGCTTAGTTCCTAGTCAAAATGAGCAGTTCTTC
d_gene: -; v_gene: TRBV7-9; j_gene: TRBJ2-2; abundance: once; CDR3aa: CASSLVRNTGELFF; CDR3nt: TGTGCCAGCAGCTTGGTCAGAAACACCGGGGAGCTGTTTTTT
d_gene: TRBD2; v_gene: TRBV6-4; j_gene: TRBJ2-1; abundance: -; CDR3aa: CASSDSSGGAHEQFF; CDR3nt: TGTGCCAGCAGTGACTCTAGCGGGGGGGCGCATGAGCAGTTCTTC
d_gene: -; v_gene: TRBV4-2; j_gene: TRBJ2-1; abundance: -; CDR3aa: CASSQDGAINEQFF; CDR3nt: TGTGCCAGCAGCCAAGATGGAGCCATAAATGAGCAGTTCTTC
d_gene: TRBD1; v_gene: TRBV29-1; j_gene: TRBJ1-1; abundance: -; CDR3aa: CSGIQGQTNTEAFF; CDR3nt: TGCAGCGGGATACAGGGACAGACGAACACTGAAGCTTTCTTT
d_gene: -; v_gene: TRBV4-1; j_gene: TRBJ2-3; abundance: -; CDR3aa: CASSQPSGGNTDTQYF; CDR3nt: TGCGCCAGCAGCCAACCGTCCGGCGGAAACACAGATACGCAGTATTTT
d_gene: -; v_gene: TRBV11-3; j_gene: TRBJ1-1; abundance: -; CDR3aa: CASSSDTEAFF; CDR3nt: TGTGCCAGCAGCTCTGACACTGAAGCTTTCTTT
d_gene: TRBD2; v_gene: TRBV2; j_gene: TRBJ2-7; abundance: -; CDR3aa: CASSIPLAGGIGYEQYF; CDR3nt: TGTGCCAGCAGCATACCTCTAGCGGGGGGGATCGGGTACGAGCAGTACTTC
d_gene: -; v_gene: TRBV7-3; j_gene: TRBJ2-7; abundance: -; CDR3aa: CASSKGGNTYEQYF; CDR3nt: TGTGCCAGCAGCAAGGGGGGCAACACCTACGAGCAGTACTTC
d_gene: -; v_gene: TRBV29-1; j_gene: TRBJ1-1; abundance: -; CDR3aa: CSVGWGPEAFF; CDR3nt: TGCAGCGTTGGATGGGGGCCCGAAGCTTTCTTT
d_gene: -; v_gene: TRBV5-4; j_gene: TRBJ1-1; abundance: -; CDR3aa: CASSSGGGMNTEAFF; CDR3nt: TGTGCCAGCAGCTCGGGGGGGGGCATGAACACTGAAGCTTTCTTT
d_gene: -; v_gene: TRBV11-1; j_gene: TRBJ1-2; abundance: -; CDR3aa: CASGPMSYGYTF; CDR3nt: TGTGCCAGCGGCCCAATGTCCTATGGCTACACCTTC